This T cell receptor beta chain was sequenced during a study of blood T cells in healthy people across ages. CDR1 and CDR2 (germline): SGDLS, YYNGEE. The CDR3 consists of 15 residues. V dropped 6 bases and J dropped 2; count of bases not matched to a gene: 9. Primers used in a second PCR of roughly 7 to 12 cycles were a sample-barcoded 5' primer and a J-beta primer mix. One entry per CDR3 protein results from TCRdb running MiXCR on the 5' RACE reads. The top ten hold 11% of the sample, which has under 2 million distinct CDR3 sequences, around 35% seen once. The sequenced sample was blood. V and J are TRBV9 and TRBJ2-3; 7 nucleotides match TRBD2. This TCR came from a woman aged 25 to 39 in good health. CDR3 nucleotides: TGTGCCAGCAACCTGGGGGGGGTCTACACAGATACGCAGTATTTT. Protein: CASNLGGVYTDTQYF.